The T cell receptor (beta chain) under discussion was sequenced for a study of blood T cell repertoires in COVID-19. The CDR3 is 14 amino acids. V shed 0 bases and J shed 6 bases, with 8 bases lying between them. The germline gives CDR1 SGHVS, CDR2 FQNEAQ. TCRdb's table, derived via immunoSEQ multiplex PCR, lists solely in-frame clones and lacks some. The repertoire holds just under 60,000 clones, with around 84% as singletons. This TCR was sampled from a human donor with active COVID-19. The donor label of this sample is uncertain. Specimen: peripheral blood. V usage is TRBV7-8 and J usage is TRBJ2-2; maybe TRBD2 (5 bases). The CDR3, as DNA: TGTGCCAGCAGCTTAGCGCGGGTTCCCGGGGAGCTGTTTTTT. Its translation is CASSLARVPGELFF.